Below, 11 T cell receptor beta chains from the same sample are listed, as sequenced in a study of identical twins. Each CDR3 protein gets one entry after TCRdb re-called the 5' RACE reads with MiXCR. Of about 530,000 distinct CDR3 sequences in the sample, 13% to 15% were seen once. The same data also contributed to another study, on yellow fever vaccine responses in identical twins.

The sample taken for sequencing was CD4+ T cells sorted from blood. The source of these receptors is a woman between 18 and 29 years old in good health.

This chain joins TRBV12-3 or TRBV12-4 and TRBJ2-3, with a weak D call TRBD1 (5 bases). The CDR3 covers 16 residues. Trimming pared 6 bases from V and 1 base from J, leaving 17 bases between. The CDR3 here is CASSPQGALRTDTQYF. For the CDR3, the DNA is TGTGCCAGCAGCCCTCAAGGGGCCCTTCGCACAGATACGCAGTATTTT.

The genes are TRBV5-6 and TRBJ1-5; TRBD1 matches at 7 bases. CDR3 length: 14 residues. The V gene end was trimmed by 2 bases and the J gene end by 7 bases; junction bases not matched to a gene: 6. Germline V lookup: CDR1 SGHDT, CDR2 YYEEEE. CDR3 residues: CASSFEGAGQPQHF. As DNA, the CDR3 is TGTGCCAGCAGCTTCGAGGGGGCAGGGCAGCCCCAGCATTTT.

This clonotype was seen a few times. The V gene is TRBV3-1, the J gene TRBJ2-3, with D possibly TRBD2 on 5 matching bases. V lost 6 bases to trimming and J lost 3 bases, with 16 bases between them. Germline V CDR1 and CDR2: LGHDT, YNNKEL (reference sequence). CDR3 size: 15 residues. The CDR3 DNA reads TGTGCCAGCAGTGCGCTCAGGAGGCTAACAGATACGCAGTATTTT. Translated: CASSALRRLTDTQYF.

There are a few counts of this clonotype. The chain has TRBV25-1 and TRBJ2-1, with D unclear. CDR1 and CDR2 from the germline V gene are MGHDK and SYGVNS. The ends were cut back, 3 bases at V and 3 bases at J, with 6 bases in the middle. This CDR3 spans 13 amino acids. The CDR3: CASSDDIYNEQFF. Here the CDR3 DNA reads TGTGCCAGCAGTGACGACATCTACAATGAGCAGTTCTTC.

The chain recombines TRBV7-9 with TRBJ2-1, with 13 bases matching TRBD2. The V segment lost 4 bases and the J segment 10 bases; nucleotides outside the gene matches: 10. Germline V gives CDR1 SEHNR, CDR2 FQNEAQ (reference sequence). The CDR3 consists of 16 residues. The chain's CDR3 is CASSSHGLAGVGEQFF. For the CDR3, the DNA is TGTGCCAGCAGCTCGCATGGACTAGCGGGGGTTGGGGAGCAGTTCTTC.

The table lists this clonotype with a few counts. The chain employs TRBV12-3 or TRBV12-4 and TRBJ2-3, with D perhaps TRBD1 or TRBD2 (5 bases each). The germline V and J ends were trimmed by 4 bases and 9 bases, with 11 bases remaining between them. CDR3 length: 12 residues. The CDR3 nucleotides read TGTGCCAGCAGTTGGGACCGCGGGACGCAGTATTTT. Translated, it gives CASSWDRGTQYF.

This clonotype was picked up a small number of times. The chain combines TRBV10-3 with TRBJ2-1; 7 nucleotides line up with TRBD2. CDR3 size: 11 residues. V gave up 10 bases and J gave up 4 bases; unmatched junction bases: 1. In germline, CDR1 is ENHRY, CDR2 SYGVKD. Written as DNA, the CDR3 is TGTGCCACCGGGGGGTACAATGAGCAGTTCTTC. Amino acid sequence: CATGGYNEQFF.

Here the CDR3 reads CASTRDRGIHEQFF. The CDR3 DNA reads TGCGCCAGCACTCGGGACAGGGGAATCCATGAGCAGTTCTTC. The J gene is TRBJ2-1, the V gene TRBV5-1; 10 nucleotides line up with TRBD1. The CDR3 runs to 14 residues. Germline V gives CDR1 SGHRS, CDR2 YFSETQ. V gave up 6 bases and J gave up 8 bases; unmatched junction bases: 8.

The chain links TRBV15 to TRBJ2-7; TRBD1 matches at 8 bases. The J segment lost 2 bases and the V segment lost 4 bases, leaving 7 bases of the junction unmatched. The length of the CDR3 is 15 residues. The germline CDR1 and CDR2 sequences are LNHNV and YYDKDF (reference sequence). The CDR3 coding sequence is TGTGCCACCAGCATTAGGACAGGGATTACCTACGAGCAGTACTTC. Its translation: CATSIRTGITYEQYF.

The CDR3 protein is CASSLRQGALNEQFF. The CDR3 DNA reads TGTGCCAGCAGTCTACGACAGGGGGCGCTTAATGAGCAGTTCTTC. The chain combines TRBV6-5 with TRBJ2-1; 10 positions agree with TRBD1. The germline gives CDR1 MNHEY, CDR2 SVGAGI. V was pared by 5 bases and J by 7 bases, with 8 bases of the junction left unmatched. The CDR3 consists of 15 residues.

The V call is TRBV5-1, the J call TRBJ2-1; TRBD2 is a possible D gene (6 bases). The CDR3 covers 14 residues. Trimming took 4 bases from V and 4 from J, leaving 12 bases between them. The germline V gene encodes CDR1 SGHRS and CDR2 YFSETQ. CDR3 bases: TGCGCCAGCAGCGAAGGACTACTATACAATGAGCAGTTCTTC. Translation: CASSEGLLYNEQFF.